Listed below are T cell receptor beta chains from one sample, sequenced in a study of control samples from healthy donors and cancer patients. Profiled with immunoSEQ multiplex PCR; TCRdb holds only in-frame clones, not every one. This table has some 120,000 clones, over 85% appearing once. The source material was blood. These receptors came from a man aged 30-40 years in good health. The CDR3 runs from the conserved cysteine through the conserved F or W. The D gene is left open where the match is weak.

v_call	d_call	j_call	cdr3_nt	cdr3_aa
TRBV24-1	TRBD1	TRBJ1-5	TGTGCCACCAGTGACCGGACAGGGAACAATCAGCCCCAGCATTTT	CATSDRTGNNQPQHF
TRBV15	.	TRBJ1-5	TGTGCCACCAGCAGATGGTCTGGGAATCAGCCCCAGCATTTT	CATSRWSGNQPQHF
TRBV7-8	TRBD1	TRBJ1-5	TGTGCCAGCAGCACCCGGGACAGATTAAATCAGCCCCAGCATTTT	CASSTRDRLNQPQHF
TRBV28	TRBD1	TRBJ2-1	TGTGCCAGCAGCCGTAGGGACAGGGGTCCCTATGAGCAGTTCTTC	CASSRRDRGPYEQFF
TRBV5-1	.	TRBJ2-1	TGCGCCAGCAGCCGGACTTCCGACTCCTACAATGAGCAGTTCTTC	CASSRTSDSYNEQFF
TRBV12-3/TRBV12-4	.	TRBJ1-1	TGTGCCAGCAAAGGACAGCTGAACACTGAAGCTTTCTTT	CASKGQLNTEAFF
TRBV20-1	.	TRBJ2-3	TGCAGTGCAGGGGACACAGATACGCAGTATTTT	CSAGDTDTQYF
TRBV5-1	.	TRBJ1-1	TGCGCCAGCAGGTGGACAGCGAACACTGAAGCTTTCTTT	CASRWTANTEAFF
TRBV5-1	.	TRBJ1-2	TGCGCCAGCAGCAATGGCTCTAACTATGGCTACACCTTC	CASSNGSNYGYTF
TRBV6-7	TRBD2	TRBJ2-1	TGTGCCAGCAGTTATCAGCGGGGGGGCTGGGGCCTTGACGATGAGCAGTTCTTC	CASSYQRGGWGLDDEQFF
TRBV7-2	.	TRBJ1-2	TGTGCCAGCAGCTTATCCCAGATACAGCGTGGCTACACCTTC	CASSLSQIQRGYTF
TRBV4-3	.	TRBJ1-6	TGCGCCAGCAGCCAAGATTGGAGTATTGGAGGGACACCCCTCCACTTT	CASSQDWSIGGTPLHF
TRBV7-2	TRBD1	TRBJ1-1	TGTGCCAGCAGCTTAGAGTGGACAGGCTCCGAAGCTTTCTTT	CASSLEWTGSEAFF
TRBV4-2	TRBD2	TRBJ2-7	TGTGCCAGCAGCCCGGGGGAGGACGGGGGGTACGAGCAGTACTTC	CASSPGEDGGYEQYF
TRBV19	.	TRBJ1-1	TGTGCCAGTAGTATGGGGGATGCGAACACTGAAGCTTTCTTT	CASSMGDANTEAFF
TRBV6-5	.	TRBJ1-1	TGTGCCAGCATACGACTAGGTGGCACTGAAGCTTTCTTT	CASIRLGGTEAFF
TRBV25-1	.	TRBJ1-6	TGTGCCAGCAGTGAATCCGGGGGACCCCGATCACCCCTCCACTTT	CASSESGGPRSPLHF
TRBV7-9	.	TRBJ2-7	TGTGCCAGCAGCCCCGGGCCCTCCTACGAGCAGTACTTC	CASSPGPSYEQYF
TRBV7-9	.	TRBJ1-2	TGTGCCAGCTGGGACACCTACTATGGCTACACCTTC	CASWDTYYGYTF
TRBV7-2	.	TRBJ1-4	TGTGCCAGCAGCTTAGCGGCGCCGGGGCGAGGGACTAATGAAAAACTGTTTTTT	CASSLAAPGRGTNEKLFF
TRBV11-2	TRBD2	TRBJ2-1	TGTGCCAGCAGCTTAGATCGGAGCGGGGACTACAATGAGCAGTTCTTC	CASSLDRSGDYNEQFF
TRBV6-5	.	TRBJ1-1	TGTGCCAGCAGTTACTCGAGAGAGAACACTGAAGCTTTCTTT	CASSYSRENTEAFF
TRBV27	TRBD1	TRBJ2-3	TGTGCCAGCAGTTCCGACAGGGCTGATACGCAGTATTTT	CASSSDRADTQYF
TRBV18	.	TRBJ1-5	TGTGCCAGCTCACCGGGGGGAAATCAGCCCCAGCATTTT	CASSPGGNQPQHF
TRBV6-2/TRBV6-3	TRBD2	TRBJ2-1	TGTGCCAGCAGTTACGCCTTAGCGGGGGCCCACAATGAGCAGTTCTTC	CASSYALAGAHNEQFF
TRBV2	TRBD1	TRBJ1-2	TGTGCCACCAAAGACAGGGAGTACTTGACCACCTTC	CATKDREYLTTF
TRBV5-1	.	TRBJ2-1	TGCGCCAGCAGCTATGGCAATTCATACAATGAGCAGTTCTTC	CASSYGNSYNEQFF
TRBV19	.	TRBJ1-3	TGTGCCAGTAGCCTCAGGAGCTCTGGAAACACCATATATTTT	CASSLRSSGNTIYF
TRBV9	.	TRBJ2-3	TGTGCCAGCAGCTTCGGACCCAGCCCAGATACGCAGTATTTT	CASSFGPSPDTQYF